Shown below are 9 T cell receptor beta chains from a single sample sequenced in a study of identifying expanded T cells in peripheral blood. The table came from immunoSEQ multiplex PCR; TCRdb's copy has only in-frame clones and leaves some out. The sample lists over 75,000 clones, approximately 89% occurring once. Material for sequencing was blood. The receptors shown here come from a person aged 18 to 69 in good health.

This chain uses TRBV10-2 with TRBJ2-5; possibly TRBD2 for D (6 bases). CDR3 length equals 14 residues. The germline CDR1 and CDR2 sequences are WSHSY and SAAADI. V lost 5 bases and J 4 bases, leaving 14 bases between the germline ends. As DNA, the CDR3 is TGCGCCAGCAGTCCGGGGGAGACGGGAGAGACCCAGTACTTC. Translated: CASSPGETGETQYF.

This clone has just a few counts. The rearrangement links TRBV6-6 to TRBJ2-2; 8 bases match TRBD2. The CDR3 has 16 residues. In germline, CDR1 is MNHNY, CDR2 SVGAGI (reference sequence). V lost 6 bases to trimming and J lost 4 bases; unmatched junction nucleotides: 10. The CDR3 DNA sequence: TGTGCCAGCAGCCCAGCGGGGGCCTCGGGCACCGGGGAGCTGTTTTTT. Protein sequence: CASSPAGASGTGELFF.

The chain recombines TRBV27 with TRBJ1-6; possible D gene TRBD1, 6 bases. V was clipped by 2 bases and J by 2 bases, with 10 bases between them. Germline CDR1 and CDR2: MNHEY and SMNVEV (reference sequence). The CDR3 contains 16 residues. CDR3 residues: CASSLAGGPYNSPLHF. As DNA, the CDR3 is TGTGCCAGCAGTTTAGCGGGGGGCCCCTATAATTCACCCCTCCACTTT.

The V and J genes are TRBV5-6 and TRBJ1-2; D is unclear. The germline V and J ends were trimmed by 3 bases and 5 bases, with 8 bases remaining between them. The CDR3 runs 12 residues. Germline CDR1 reads SGHDT; CDR2 reads YYEEEE. CDR3 coding DNA: TGTGCCAGCAGCTCGCGGACGTATGGCTACACCTTC. This sequence encodes CASSSRTYGYTF.

The J gene is TRBJ2-2, the V gene TRBV9; D gene unclear. This CDR3 spans 14 amino acids. Trimming left V 4 bases short and J 2 bases short, with 9 bases between. Germline lookup yields CDR1 SGDLS and CDR2 YYNGEE. CDR3 loop: CASSPLLNTGELFF. DNA for the CDR3: TGTGCCAGCAGCCCCCTCTTAAACACCGGGGAGCTGTTTTTT.

This chain joins TRBV25-1 and TRBJ2-2; D gene uncertain. Looked up from germline, CDR1 is MGHDK and CDR2 is SYGVNS. The CDR3 consists of 15 residues. V lost 1 base and J lost 5, with 11 bases in between. CDR3 region: CASSESNRETGELFF. The CDR3 DNA reads as TGTGCCAGCAGTGAATCGAACAGAGAAACCGGGGAGCTGTTTTTT.

The chain is built from TRBV4-1 and TRBJ2-1, with D maybe TRBD1 (6 bases). There are 16 residues in the CDR3. CDR1 is MGHRA and CDR2 is YSYEKL in the germline V gene. The V and J ends lost 0 bases and 7 bases respectively, with 16 bases between them. This CDR3 reads CASSQEWGLSVNEQFF. CDR3 coding DNA: TGCGCCAGCAGCCAAGAATGGGGGCTCAGCGTAAATGAGCAGTTCTTC.

This chain uses TRBV5-1 with TRBJ1-4, with TRBD1 matching over 7 bases. Germline lookup yields CDR1 SGHRS and CDR2 YFSETQ. V was pared by 4 bases and J by 4 bases, with 7 bases of the junction left unmatched. The CDR3 runs to 15 residues. The CDR3 nucleotides are TGCGCCAGCAGCCGAGGGGGCAGTGGTAATGAAAAACTGTTTTTT. Translating it yields CASSRGGSGNEKLFF.

This clone was seen ten or more times. This chain connects TRBV2 to TRBJ2-2; D may be TRBD1 (6 bases). There are 15 residues in the CDR3. Germline V CDR1 and CDR2: SNHLY, FYNNEI. V lost 0 bases and J lost 4, with 9 bases in between. DNA of the CDR3: TGTGCCAGCAGTGAAGCCAGAGGGGGCACCGGGGAGCTGTTTTTT. Amino acid sequence: CASSEARGGTGELFF. Complete variable domain (other parts from reference TRBV2 and TRBJ2-2): EPEVTQTPSHQVTQMGQEVILRCVPISNHLYFYWYRQILGQKVEFLVSFYNNEISEKSEIFDDQFSVERPDGSNFTLKIRSTKLEDSAMYFCASSEARGGTGELFFGEGSRLTVL.